These 14 T cell receptor beta chains were sequenced from one sample in a study of blood T cells in healthy people across ages. A second PCR, run for about 6 to 11 cycles, used a sample-barcoded 5' primer plus a J-beta primer mix. TCRdb re-called the 5' RACE reads with MiXCR, one entry per CDR3 protein. The table includes fewer than 750,000 distinct CDR3 sequences, about 50% detected once. Sample: blood. The receptors were gathered from a woman aged 80 or over in good health.

This clonotype appeared a few times. The rearrangement uses TRBV12-3 or TRBV12-4 and TRBJ2-6, with a weak D call TRBD1 (6 bases). Trimming took off 2 bases at V and 0 bases at J, with 11 bases between the two ends. This CDR3 has 17 amino acids. CDR3 sequence reads: CASSLLAGVSGANVLTF. CDR3 nucleotide sequence: TGTGCCAGCAGTTTATTGGCAGGGGTCTCTGGGGCCAACGTCCTGACTTTC.

This clonotype occurred many times. The J gene is TRBJ2-3, the V gene TRBV5-1; D is unclear. Trimming cost V 4 bases and J 0 bases, with 9 bases left between them. CDR3 length: 14 residues. Germline CDR1 is SGHRS and CDR2 is YFSETQ. CDR3 sequence: CASSLFQSTDTQYF. CDR3 coding DNA: TGCGCCAGCAGCCTCTTCCAGAGCACAGATACGCAGTATTTT.

This clonotype has ten or more counts. V and J are TRBV6-1 and TRBJ2-2; D remains ambiguous. The V end lost 6 bases, the J end lost 1 base, and 18 bases lay between the germline ends. The CDR3 is 17 residues long. Germline V gene data show CDR1 as MNHNS and CDR2 as SASEGT. CDR3 sequence (DNA): TGTGCCAGCAGATCCAACCGGGCCCTGCTGAACACCGGGGAGCTGTTTTTT. It translates to CASRSNRALLNTGELFF.

The chain is built from TRBV20-1 and TRBJ2-1, with 9 bases matching TRBD1. V shed 2 bases, J shed 1 base, and the junction held 15 bases outside the gene matches. The CDR3 covers 19 residues. Germline V gene lookup returns CDR1 DFQATT and CDR2 SNEGSKA (reference sequence). CDR3 bases: TGCAGTGCTAGATCGGGGGGACTAAGACAGGGGGGGTCCTACAATGAGCAGTTCTTC. It codes for CSARSGGLRQGGSYNEQFF.

The chain carries TRBV7-9 and TRBJ1-6, with 7 nucleotides matching TRBD1. The CDR3 is 13 amino acids. Germline CDR1 SEHNR, CDR2 FQNEAQ (reference sequence). Trimming cost V 8 bases and J 7 bases; bases outside gene matches: 5. The CDR3 nucleotides are TGTGCCAGCGTTACAGGGGAGAATTCACCCCTCCACTTT. Encoded protein: CASVTGENSPLHF.

The J gene is TRBJ1-2, the V gene TRBV20-1; 12 positions match TRBD1. The length of the CDR3 is 11 residues. Trimming removed 6 bases from V and 8 bases from J; junction bases left unmatched: 1. Germline assignment: CDR1 DFQATT and CDR2 SNEGSKA (reference sequence). The CDR3 reads CSAGTGGGYTF. In DNA form, the CDR3 reads TGCAGTGCCGGGACAGGGGGCGGCTACACCTTC.

The chain uses TRBV7-2 and TRBJ1-2; D perhaps matches TRBD1 (5 bases). This CDR3 is 15 amino acids long. CDR1 and CDR2 from the germline V gene are SGHTA and FQGNSA. Between the trimmed V and J ends, which lost 7 bases and 3 bases, there was a span of 18 bases. The CDR3 bases are TGTGCCAGCACCCCAGGGAACGGCCGTGACTATGGCTACACCTTC. This gives the protein CASTPGNGRDYGYTF.

In this sample, this clonotype turned up a few times. The chain couples TRBV20-1 to TRBJ2-2; 9 positions agree with TRBD2. Germline lookup yields CDR1 DFQATT and CDR2 SNEGSKA (reference sequence). The CDR3 totals 14 residues. V trimming: 5 bases; J trimming: 5 bases; junction bases outside the gene matches: 6. The CDR3: CSAPAGGPTGELFF. In DNA form, the CDR3 reads TGCAGTGCTCCCGCGGGGGGGCCTACCGGGGAGCTGTTTTTT.

V usage is TRBV10-3 and J usage is TRBJ2-4, with TRBD1 identical over 9 bases. This CDR3 is 12 amino acids long. From germline, CDR1 is ENHRY and CDR2 SYGVKD. The CDR3 is CATGDRVYIQYF. The CDR3 region has the DNA TGTGCTACGGGGGACAGGGTCTACATTCAGTACTTC.

This clonotype was picked up one time. One end of the junction is discordant with germline, which a read error may explain. The chain links TRBV5-1 to TRBJ2-2, with 12 bases that match TRBD2. Germline assignment: CDR1 SGHRS and CDR2 YFSETQ. The CDR3 extends over 16 amino acids. CDR3 nucleotide sequence: TGCGCCAGCAGCTTGGGACTAGCGGGAGCCACCGGGGGGCTGTTTTTT. As protein: CASSLGLAGATGGLFF.

The gene calls are TRBV4-1 and TRBJ2-1; TRBD2 matches 10 bases. Trimming took 1 base from V and 3 from J; bases not matched to a gene: 6. CDR3 length: 17 residues. Germline values: CDR1 MGHRA, CDR2 YSYEKL. The CDR3 DNA sequence: TGCGCCAGCAGCCAAGTGGTTAGCGGGAGGCTCTACAATGAGCAGTTCTTC. It specifies CASSQVVSGRLYNEQFF.

Points on this clonotype: The germline gene is not matched at one end of the junction; a read error may be the cause. The chain links TRBV12-3 or TRBV12-4 to TRBJ2-3; D perhaps matches TRBD2 (6 bases). The CDR3 runs 14 residues. The CDR3: CASSARRGTDAQYF. The CDR3 DNA follows: TGTGCCAGCAGTGCCAGGCGGGGCACAGATGCGCAGTATTTT.

V gene TRBV29-1 combines with J gene TRBJ2-3, with TRBD1 identical over 9 bases. With 5 bases clipped from V and 6 bases from J, the junction kept 9 bases outside the gene matches. The CDR3 has 14 amino acids. CDR1 is SQVTM and CDR2 is ANQGSEA in the germline V gene. In DNA form, the CDR3 reads TGCAGCGTTAATGGACAGGGGTTTGGGGATACGCAGTATTTT. It yields the protein CSVNGQGFGDTQYF.

The chain carries TRBV7-8 and TRBJ1-6, with D perhaps TRBD1 (5 bases). The CDR3 spans 15 residues. Trimming left V 4 bases short and J 8 bases short, with 15 bases between. CDR1 and CDR2 (germline): SGHVS, FQNEAQ. In DNA form, the CDR3 reads TGTGCCAGCAGCTCCCGAAGTAGAGGGGATTCACCCCTCCACTTT. This encodes CASSSRSRGDSPLHF.